Below are 2 T cell receptor beta chains sequenced from a single sample in a study of cytomegalovirus exposure and HLA in healthy donors. Researchers ran the PCR with 60 Vbeta and 13 Jbeta primers. This table comes from immunoSEQ multiplex PCR, and its TCRdb copy is limited to in-frame clones, with some not included. The sample consists of roughly 200,000 clones, 10% to 15% of them appearing once. What was sequenced was PBMCs. The source is a man aged 50 to 60 in good health and CMV-seropositive.

On this clone itself: The junction departs from the called germline gene at one end, perhaps through a read error. J is TRBJ2-6 and V is TRBV10-3; D is perhaps TRBD1 (6 bases). The CDR3 covers 13 residues. Germline assignment: CDR1 ENHRY and CDR2 SYGVKD. CDR3 DNA sequence: TGTGCCATCAGCACCCTGGGGGCCAGCGTCCTGACTTTC. Protein sequence: CAISTLGASVLTF.

The V gene is TRBV7-9, the J gene TRBJ2-5, with 11 bases matching TRBD2. Per germline, CDR1 SEHNR and CDR2 FQNEAQ (reference sequence). Losses at the gene ends were 4 bases for V and 2 bases for J; bases not matched to a gene: 9. CDR3 length equals 17 residues. The CDR3: CASSSLTSGGGQETQYF. The CDR3 nucleotides read TGTGCCAGCAGCTCGTTAACTAGCGGGGGAGGGCAAGAGACCCAGTACTTC.